The 31 T cell receptor beta chains presented below share a single source sample, sequenced in a study of spatial heterogeneity in lung cancer. Time point: sample taken at primary tumor resection. One entry per CDR3 protein, called by TCRdb with MiXCR from the 5' RACE reads. This sample has about 48,000 distinct CDR3 sequences, with over 4.5% found just once. Sample: PBMCs, taken at surgery. The source is a male donor with early-stage non-small cell lung cancer.

This clonotype was observed at least ten times. This chain uses TRBV3-1 with TRBJ2-2; possibly TRBD2 for D (5 bases). V lost 6 bases to trimming and J lost 1 base, with 15 bases between them. From germline, CDR1 is LGHDT and CDR2 YNNKEL (reference sequence). This CDR3 has 16 residues. The CDR3 bases are TGTGCCAGCAGGGTTACCGACCGGGGGAACACCGGGGAGCTGTTTTTT. The encoded protein is CASRVTDRGNTGELFF.

The V call is TRBV11-2, the J call TRBJ2-2; D is ambiguous. There are 16 residues in the CDR3. V was trimmed by 4 bases and J by 5 bases, leaving 17 bases between them. In germline, CDR1 is SGHAT, CDR2 FQNNGV. The CDR3 loop is CASSSLMNGLTGELFF. CDR3 bases: TGTGCCAGCAGCTCCCTGATGAACGGGTTGACCGGGGAGCTGTTTTTT.

This clonotype came up many times. This chain connects TRBV5-6 to TRBJ2-2; 7 positions agree with TRBD2. CDR1 SGHDT and CDR2 YYEEEE come from the germline V gene. There are 15 residues in the CDR3. Trimming cost V 4 bases and J 9 bases; bases outside gene matches: 12. The CDR3 loop is CASSARRREWRELFF. The DNA for the CDR3 is TGTGCCAGCAGCGCCCGACGGCGGGAGTGGAGGGAGCTGTTTTTT.

The J gene is TRBJ2-1, the V gene TRBV29-1; no definite D call. With 1 base removed from V and 8 bases from J, the gap between germline ends came to 9 bases. This CDR3 contains 12 residues. CDR1 is SQVTM and CDR2 is ANQGSEA in the germline V gene. In DNA form, the CDR3 reads TGCAGCGTTGAAGGGATAGCCGATGAGCAGTTCTTC. As protein: CSVEGIADEQFF.

This clonotype has just a few counts. The CDR3 here is CSGGGPAGAHRFF. In DNA form, the CDR3 reads TGCAGCGGGGGCGGCCCAGCGGGAGCCCATCGGTTCTTC. V usage is TRBV29-1 and J usage is TRBJ2-1; TRBD2 matches at 8 bases. Germline CDR1 reads SQVTM; CDR2 reads ANQGSEA. This CDR3 has 13 residues. V dropped 7 bases and J dropped 15; count of bases not matched to a gene: 17.

At least ten counts were recorded for this clonotype. The J gene is TRBJ2-2, the V gene TRBV20-1; TRBD2 agrees at 7 bases. The length of the CDR3 is 14 residues. V gave up 5 bases and J gave up 0 bases; unmatched junction bases: 3. Germline V CDR1 and CDR2: DFQATT, SNEGSKA (reference sequence). DNA of the CDR3: TGCAGTGCTTCTAGCGGTACGAACACCGGGGAGCTGTTTTTT. Its translation: CSASSGTNTGELFF.

This clonotype was seen more than once but under ten times. The chain couples TRBV5-5 to TRBJ2-7; D might be TRBD2 (5 bases). CDR1 is SGHKS, CDR2 YYEKEE, per germline (reference sequence). The V gene lost 6 bases and the J gene lost 6 bases, with 19 bases spanning the gap. This CDR3 region has 14 residues. CDR3 bases: TGTGCCAGCACCCTGAGGTTTGCGGGCGGCGAGCAGTACTTC. It translates to CASTLRFAGGEQYF.

This clonotype has ten or more counts. CDR3 sequence (DNA): TGTGCCATCAGTGAGTCGAAGCTAGGGATGGTGACCCAGTACTTC. Protein sequence: CAISESKLGMVTQYF. The V call is TRBV10-3, the J call TRBJ2-5; D unresolved. Trimming pared 0 bases from V and 7 bases from J, leaving 15 bases between. Germline-derived CDR1 and CDR2 are ENHRY and SYGVKD. This CDR3 contains 15 residues.

In this sample, this clonotype turned up many times. The chain joins TRBV2 to TRBJ2-1; 16 bases are a match to TRBD2. The CDR3 sequence is 17 residues long. J was trimmed by 9 bases and V by 6 bases; bases with no gene match: 11. The germline V gene encodes CDR1 SNHLY and CDR2 FYNNEI. CDR3 in DNA: TGTGCCAGCAGCCCGGGACTAGCGGGAGGGCGTCGAAGTGAGCAGTTCTTC. Residues: CASSPGLAGGRRSEQFF. The full variable domain, completed using reference TRBV2 and TRBJ2-1, is EPEVTQTPSHQVTQMGQEVILRCVPISNHLYFYWYRQILGQKVEFLVSFYNNEISEKSEIFDDQFSVERPDGSNFTLKIRSTKLEDSAMYFCASSPGLAGGRRSEQFFGPGTRLTVL.

This clonotype has at least ten counts. This rearrangement joins TRBV12-3 or TRBV12-4 to TRBJ1-2; tentatively, D is TRBD1 (6 bases). Trimming left V 3 bases short and J 8 bases short, with 13 bases between. The CDR3 sequence is 13 residues long. CDR3 nucleotide sequence: TGTGCCAGCAGTTTCGGGACAATCGGAGGCTACACCTTC. The encoded protein is CASSFGTIGGYTF.

V gene TRBV20-1 combines with J gene TRBJ2-7; 7 nucleotides agree with TRBD2. The junction had 3 bases not matched to a gene; V was cut back by 1 base and J by 3 bases. Germline-derived CDR1 and CDR2 are DFQATT and SNEGSKA (reference sequence). The CDR3 extends over 13 amino acids. The CDR3 reads CSARVRGDYEQYF. The CDR3 DNA follows: TGCAGTGCTAGAGTTCGGGGGGACTACGAGCAGTACTTC.

This clonotype was recorded many times. The rearrangement links TRBV12-3 or TRBV12-4 to TRBJ2-1; possible D gene TRBD2, 6 bases. V was clipped by 3 bases and J by 7 bases, with 7 bases between them. The CDR3 runs to 12 residues. The CDR3: CASSFSGNEQFF. DNA for the CDR3: TGTGCCAGCAGTTTCAGCGGGAATGAGCAGTTCTTC.

Ten or more counts support this clonotype. The genes are TRBV29-1 and TRBJ2-3; perhaps D is TRBD1 or TRBD2 (5 bases each). V gave up 7 bases and J gave up 1 base, with 9 bases separating them. Germline assignment: CDR1 SQVTM and CDR2 ANQGSEA. The CDR3 is 12 amino acids. The CDR3 sequence is CSGDGGTDTQYF. CDR3 DNA: TGCAGCGGGGACGGTGGCACAGATACGCAGTATTTT.

This clonotype was seen repeatedly, ten times or more. J is TRBJ2-5 and V is TRBV6-5; no definite D call. Germline CDR1 is MNHEY and CDR2 is SVGAGI. The V end lost 2 bases, the J end lost 3 bases, and 1 base lay between the germline ends. The CDR3 spans 11 residues. The CDR3 is CASSYKETQYF. Written as DNA, the CDR3 is TGTGCCAGCAGTTACAAAGAGACCCAGTACTTC.

The table lists this clonotype with many counts. This rearrangement joins TRBV6-2 or TRBV6-3 to TRBJ1-2; weak D call: TRBD1 (5 bases). The CDR3 runs to 13 residues. Germline lookup yields CDR1 MNHEY and CDR2 SVGEGT. V lost 8 bases and J lost 3, with 13 bases in between. The CDR3 region is CASGADSYYGYTF. DNA of the CDR3: TGTGCCAGCGGGGCAGATTCCTACTATGGCTACACCTTC.

In this sample, this clonotype turned up once. The V and J genes are TRBV20-1 and TRBJ2-3; D tentatively reads TRBD1 or TRBD2 (5 bases each). Germline V lookup: CDR1 DFQATT, CDR2 SNEGSKA (reference sequence). The CDR3 contains 18 residues. Deletions cut 0 bases from V and 2 bases from J, with 21 bases between. The CDR3 sequence is CSARDVPGPTIDTDTQYF. The CDR3 nucleotides read TGCAGTGCTAGAGATGTTCCGGGACCGACCATTGACACAGATACGCAGTATTTT.

Points on this clonotype: A much larger clone differs by one base, so this may be a read error. The chain is built from TRBV7-2 and TRBJ1-2; possibly TRBD1 for D (5 bases). V was clipped by 7 bases and J by 4 bases, with 22 bases between them. In germline, CDR1 is SGHTA, CDR2 FQGNSA. CDR3 length equals 16 residues. CDR3 nucleotide sequence: TGTGCCAGCACCCCCTTCAGTGGGGGAGTTGGCTATGGCTACACCTTC. Amino acid sequence: CASTPFSGGVGYGYTF.

The table lists this clonotype with many counts. The chain recombines TRBV24-1 with TRBJ1-5; D call uncertain. Per the germline V gene, CDR1 is KGHDR and CDR2 is SFDVKD. Trimming removed 3 bases from V and 5 bases from J, with 7 bases in between. The CDR3 totals 13 residues. CDR3 in DNA: TGTGCCACCAGTGATGGACCTGATCAGCCCCAGCATTTT. As protein: CATSDGPDQPQHF.

This clonotype has ten or more counts. The chain has TRBV11-1 and TRBJ2-7; maybe TRBD2 (5 bases). CDR1 is SGHAT and CDR2 is FQDESV in the germline V gene (reference sequence). Trimming took 3 bases from V and 5 from J, leaving 11 bases between them. The CDR3 is 13 residues long. As DNA, the CDR3 is TGTGCCAGCAGCTTTTACGAGGGCAACGAGCAGTACTTC. This translates into CASSFYEGNEQYF. Looking up the rest from reference TRBV11-1 and TRBJ2-7 gives the full variable domain: EAEVAQSPRYKITEKSQAVAFWCDPISGHATLYWYRQILGQGPELLVQFQDESVVDDSQLPKDRFSAERLKGVDSTLKIQPAELGDSAMYLCASSFYEGNEQYFGPGTRLTVT.

This clonotype came up many times. The gene calls are TRBV6-5 and TRBJ2-3, with a tentative D call TRBD1 (6 bases). Germline assignment: CDR1 MNHEY and CDR2 SVGAGI. This CDR3 region has 14 residues. The V end was cut by 5 bases, the J end by 7 bases, with 16 bases between. As DNA, the CDR3 is TGTGCCAGCAGTGTAAACAGGGCCCCTTATACGCAGTATTTT. It codes for CASSVNRAPYTQYF.

This clonotype was found many times. The rearrangement joins TRBV9 to TRBJ2-7; D might be TRBD1 or TRBD2, each matching 6 bases. V lost 0 bases to trimming and J lost 3 bases, with 22 bases between them. The CDR3 loop spans 18 amino acids. In germline, CDR1 is SGDLS, CDR2 YYNGEE. The CDR3 reads CASSVGLGGIGANYEQYF. The CDR3 nucleotides read TGTGCCAGCAGCGTAGGGCTAGGGGGGATCGGGGCTAACTACGAGCAGTACTTC.

CDR3 protein: CSVEKDLETGYTF. In DNA form, the CDR3 reads TGCAGCGTTGAAAAAGACCTGGAAACGGGCTACACCTTC. J is TRBJ1-2 and V is TRBV29-1; D is undetermined. The V gene's germline CDR1 is SQVTM and CDR2 ANQGSEA. Trimming took 2 bases from V and 8 from J, leaving 15 bases between them. The CDR3 is 13 residues long.

This clonotype was seen at least ten times. The J gene is TRBJ2-5, the V gene TRBV25-1; TRBD2 is a possible D gene (5 bases). The CDR3 sequence is 16 residues long. The germline V and J ends were trimmed by 3 bases and 4 bases, with 18 bases remaining between them. The germline V gene has CDR1 MGHDK and CDR2 SYGVNS. The CDR3 is CASSDGFRASGETQYF. CDR3 in DNA: TGTGCCAGCAGTGATGGGTTCAGAGCGAGCGGAGAGACCCAGTACTTC.

This clonotype was counted at least ten times. This rearrangement joins TRBV20-1 to TRBJ2-1, with TRBD2 matching over 8 bases. CDR1 and CDR2 (germline): DFQATT, SNEGSKA (reference sequence). Losses at the gene ends were 0 bases for V and 5 bases for J; bases not matched to a gene: 3. The CDR3 consists of 14 residues. The CDR3 loop is CSAREGSGNNEQFF. DNA of the CDR3: TGCAGTGCTAGAGAGGGTAGCGGGAACAATGAGCAGTTCTTC.

This clonotype was counted ten times or more. V is TRBV7-3 and J is TRBJ2-1; 12 bases match TRBD2. Germline values: CDR1 SGHTA, CDR2 FQGTGA. J was trimmed by 4 bases and V by 5 bases; bases with no gene match: 6. This CDR3 is built from 16 residues. CDR3 bases: TGTGCCAGCAGCCCCCTAGCGGGAGGGCTTTACAATGAGCAGTTCTTC. Protein product: CASSPLAGGLYNEQFF. The variable domain in full, with the rest retrieved from reference TRBV7-3 and TRBJ2-1, is GAGVSQTPSNKVTEKGKYVELRCDPISGHTALYWYRQSLGQGPEFLIYFQGTGAADDSGLPNDRFFAVRPEGSVSTLKIQRTERGDSAVYLCASSPLAGGLYNEQFFGPGTRLTVL.

This clonotype was detected ten times or more. The rearrangement joins TRBV5-1 to TRBJ1-4, with D unresolved. The CDR3 length is 15 residues. V was cut by 4 bases and J by 7 bases, with 17 bases left in between. CDR1 is SGHRS, CDR2 YFSETQ, per germline. CDR3 sequence (DNA): TGCGCCAGCAGCCCCCGACAACCGGGGAGTGAAAAACTGTTTTTT. Amino acids: CASSPRQPGSEKLFF.

This clonotype was found once. V usage is TRBV18 and J usage is TRBJ1-1; maybe TRBD1 (5 bases). The CDR3 length is 14 residues. CDR1 and CDR2 from the germline V gene are KGHSH and LQKENI. V shed 4 bases and J shed 11 bases, with 20 bases lying between them. CDR3 protein: CASSLDPTGPWAFF. In DNA, the CDR3 is TGTGCCAGCTCACTGGACCCCACGGGGCCGTGGGCTTTCTTT.

This clonotype was recorded at least ten times. V and J are TRBV20-1 and TRBJ2-3, with 11 bases lining up with TRBD2. With 1 base clipped from V and 2 bases from J, the junction kept 2 bases outside the gene matches. The CDR3 has 15 residues. Per germline, CDR1 DFQATT and CDR2 SNEGSKA (reference sequence). CDR3 DNA: TGCAGTGCTAGAGGACTAGCGGGGATCACAGATACGCAGTATTTT. Translating it yields CSARGLAGITDTQYF.

This clonotype has at least ten counts. V usage is TRBV7-6 and J usage is TRBJ2-1; D is unresolved. CDR1 is SGHVS and CDR2 is FNYEAQ in the germline V gene. CDR3 length: 15 residues. The germline V and J ends were trimmed by 2 bases and 8 bases, with 16 bases remaining between them. Here the CDR3 reads CASSLNLNPRDEQFF. DNA of the CDR3: TGTGCCAGCAGCTTAAATCTCAACCCTCGAGATGAGCAGTTCTTC.

This clonotype was observed at least ten times. CDR3 nucleotides: TGCAGTGCGTCACTAGCGGGAGGGATAATGGAGACCCAGTACTTC. It encodes CSASLAGGIMETQYF. This chain connects TRBV20-1 to TRBJ2-5; TRBD2 agrees at 13 bases. The germline gives CDR1 DFQATT, CDR2 SNEGSKA (reference sequence). The CDR3 is 15 residues long. Unmatched junction bases numbered 9, after V lost 6 bases and J lost 5 bases.

This clonotype appeared many times. The rearrangement links TRBV29-1 to TRBJ2-7; D is uncertain. Trimming took 7 bases from V and 1 from J, leaving 17 bases between them. Germline V lookup: CDR1 SQVTM, CDR2 ANQGSEA. The CDR3 contains 14 residues. Here the CDR3 reads CSAKSQTASYEQYF. CDR3 bases: TGCAGCGCTAAGAGCCAGACGGCATCCTACGAGCAGTACTTC.